The rows below give T cell receptor beta chains drawn from one sample of a study of PD-1 blockade in classical Hodgkin lymphoma. Sequencing was performed with immunoSEQ multiplex PCR; in TCRdb, only in-frame clones are kept and a portion is missing. Of 46,000 or so clones in the sample, about 88% were seen once. Sequenced material: peripheral blood mononuclear cells (PBMCs), taken at baseline. These receptor sequences come from a human donor with classical Hodgkin lymphoma. The CDR3 runs from the conserved cysteine through the conserved F or W. D genes are given only for firm matches. Size values are once, few and many counts, or a class for expanded clones, and some rows have none.

clone size,J gene,D gene,V gene,CDR3 DNA,CDR3 protein
-,TRBJ2-7,-,TRBV11-2,TGTGCCAGCAGCTTAGCACTAGTAGGCGAGCAGTACTTC,CASSLALVGEQYF
-,TRBJ2-3,-,TRBV11-2,TGTGCCAGCAGCTTAGATCTGAGTTATACGCAGTATTTT,CASSLDLSYTQYF
-,TRBJ2-5,TRBD1,TRBV15,TGTGCCACCAGCCGGGACAGGGGACAAGAGACCCAGTACTTC,CATSRDRGQETQYF
-,TRBJ1-1,-,TRBV5-4,TGTGCCAGCAGCTTATCTGGGTATACTGAAGCTTTCTTT,CASSLSGYTEAFF
-,TRBJ2-7,TRBD1,TRBV7-2,TGTGCCAGCAGCTCCCGGGACAGCGGTTTCTACGAGCAGTACTTC,CASSSRDSGFYEQYF
-,TRBJ1-5,TRBD1,TRBV4-1,TGCGCCAGCAGCGCCGCCCCCAGGGGGCGGAGGGGGCAGCCCCAGCATTTT,CASSAAPRGRRGQPQHF
-,TRBJ2-7,-,TRBV7-2,TGTGCCAGCAGCCCTGGACCCTACGAGCAGTACTTC,CASSPGPYEQYF
-,TRBJ1-5,TRBD1,TRBV7-4,TGTGCCAGCAGTCGTCACCGGACAGGGGGTAATCAGCCCCAGCATTTT,CASSRHRTGGNQPQHF
-,TRBJ2-7,-,TRBV7-2,TGTGCCAGCAGCTTAGCGACTCTGTCCTACGAGCAGTACTTC,CASSLATLSYEQYF
few,TRBJ2-7,-,TRBV5-6,TGTGCCAGCAGCTTGGACCGAGCCGCCTACGAGCAGTACTTC,CASSLDRAAYEQYF
-,TRBJ1-2,-,TRBV2,TGTGCCAGCAGTGAGGCGGGGCCCGCCTGGGGCTACACCTTC,CASSEAGPAWGYTF
few,TRBJ2-2,-,TRBV7-3,TGTGCCAGCAACTACGGGGCTCCCGGTGACACCGGGGAGCTGTTTTTT,CASNYGAPGDTGELFF
-,TRBJ2-1,-,TRBV29-1,TGCAGCGTTGGCAGCAGGGGCGTTCACTACAATGAGCAGTTCTTC,CSVGSRGVHYNEQFF
-,TRBJ2-2,TRBD2,TRBV7-2,TGTGCCAGCAGCTGGACTAGCGGGAGGGTTTCGAACGGGGAGCTGTTTTTT,CASSWTSGRVSNGELFF
-,TRBJ2-1,TRBD2,TRBV4-3,TGCGCCAGCAGCCAAAGCGGGGGGGTTTCCTACAATGAGCAGTTCTTC,CASSQSGGVSYNEQFF
-,TRBJ2-7,-,TRBV27,TGTGCCAGCAGTTTTGTAGCAGGGTCCTACGAGCAGTACTTC,CASSFVAGSYEQYF
-,TRBJ1-5,-,TRBV15,TGTGCCACCAGCAGGGGGGATAGCAATCAGCCCCAGCATTTT,CATSRGDSNQPQHF
-,TRBJ1-1,-,TRBV13,TGTGCCAGCAGCTCCCGACCTCTGAACACTGAAGCTTTCTTT,CASSSRPLNTEAFF
-,TRBJ1-1,TRBD1,TRBV6-1,TGTGCCAGCACTGACAGGGCGAACACTGAAGCTTTCTTT,CASTDRANTEAFF
-,TRBJ2-1,TRBD2,TRBV6-4,TGTGCCAGCAGTGCACTAGCGGGAGCCTACAATGAGCAGTTCTTC,CASSALAGAYNEQFF
once,TRBJ2-3,-,TRBV27,TGTGCCAGCAGTTATACCTTAGCCTCCGATACGCAGTATTTT,CASSYTLASDTQYF
-,TRBJ2-7,TRBD2,TRBV6-5,TGTGCCAGCAGTTACCGAGGGACTAGCGGGAGAAACGAGCAGTACTTC,CASSYRGTSGRNEQYF
-,TRBJ2-7,-,TRBV18,TGTGCCAGCTCACCCGGCCCACACGGCTACGAGCAGTACTTC,CASSPGPHGYEQYF
once,TRBJ2-5,-,TRBV5-6,TGTGCCAGCAGCTTGGACACCCTCCAAGAGACCCAGTACTTC,CASSLDTLQETQYF